This T cell receptor (beta chain) was documented in a study of CD8+ T cells in alopecia areata. Trimming removed 5 bases from V and 8 bases from J, with 13 bases in between. Germline V gene sequence: CDR1 MNHEY, CDR2 SMNVEV (reference sequence). This CDR3 is 13 amino acids long. The study, taken as a whole, reports: Clonality was higher in lesional than normal scalp, especially in alopecia totalis/universalis.

As concerns this clone: What it binds is unknown.

In alopecia areata patients, both lesional scalp punch biopsies and peripheral blood were collected. Sorted populations comprised CD4+ and CD8+ T cells obtained from PBMCs. In each case, RNA was isolated and then reverse transcribed into cDNA as the sequencing template. TCRdb keeps only in-frame clones here, not all; method: immunoSEQ multiplex PCR. Found here are about 110,000 clones, 55% to 60% of them singletons; the top ten hold 20% to 30%. Sequencing used NKG2D-low CD8+ T cells sorted from blood. The clonotype originates from a human donor with alopecia areata. The genes are TRBV27 and TRBJ2-1; D is unresolved. CDR3 region: CASSTTVPDEQFF. DNA of the CDR3: TGTGCCAGCAGTACGACTGTACCGGATGAGCAGTTCTTC.